The present T cell receptor beta chain was sequenced within a study of control samples from healthy donors and cancer patients. Produced via immunoSEQ multiplex PCR; TCRdb's table is partial and in-frame only. The profile covers around 130,000 clones, with 89% appearing a single time and approximately 37% taken by the ten largest. Per the germline V gene, CDR1 is LGHDT and CDR2 is YNNKEL (reference sequence). Trimming removed 4 bases from V and 3 bases from J, with 4 bases in between. The CDR3 is made up of 12 amino acids. The sample taken for sequencing was blood. The J gene is TRBJ2-1, the V gene TRBV3-1 (or the pseudogene TRBV3-2); D is unclear. The sequence derives from a man aged 50 to 59 in good health. This CDR3 reads CASSRNYNEQFF. The DNA for the CDR3 is TGTGCCAGCAGCCGCAACTACAATGAGCAGTTCTTC.